A selection of T cell receptor beta chains follows, all from one sample in a study of blood T cells in healthy people across ages. MiXCR, run by TCRdb on the 5' RACE reads, gives a single entry per CDR3 protein. Of some 940,000 distinct CDR3 sequences in the sample, about 28% are singletons; the top ten hold roughly 10%. These data are also associated with another study on T cells of mothers and their children.

Sequenced: blood. The source is a woman aged 40 to 50 in good health. The CDR3 runs from the conserved cysteine through the conserved F or W. Each record gives: D gene, J gene, clone size, V gene, CDR3 DNA, CDR3 protein. A D gene is named only where the DNA matches it firmly. Clone size, where shown, is once, few, many, or a class for clones that have expanded.

-	TRBJ1-5	-	TRBV5-6	TGTGCCAGCAGCTCACTAGAGGGCAATCAGCCCCAGCATTTT	CASSSLEGNQPQHF
-	TRBJ2-3	-	TRBV11-2	TGTGCAGACGCCCGGGCTAGCACAGATACGCAGTATTTT	CADARASTDTQYF
TRBD2	TRBJ2-7	many	TRBV7-6	TGTGCCAGCAGCTCGAATAGCGGGGCACACTACGAGCAGTACTTC	CASSSNSGAHYEQYF
-	TRBJ1-2	few	TRBV20-1	TGCAGTGCTGTGGGTGGGGGTCTGCACACCTTC	CSAVGGGLHTF
TRBD1	TRBJ2-2	-	TRBV7-8	TGTGCCAGCAGCGCCCGGCAGGGGGCGACCGGGGAGCTGTTTTTT	CASSARQGATGELFF
-	TRBJ2-2	-	TRBV24-1	TGTGCCACCAGTGATTTGACAGGCCGGACCGGGGAGCTGTTTTTT	CATSDLTGRTGELFF
-	TRBJ2-4	-	TRBV28	TGTGCCAGCACCTATACGTCGAAATGGGGGGAGATCCAGTACTTC	CASTYTSKWGEIQYF
-	TRBJ2-1	-	TRBV7-7	TGTGCTAGCAGCATCTCACCATCCCCAGGTTCCAATGAGCAGTTCTTC	CASSISPSPGSNEQFF
-	TRBJ1-1	-	TRBV7-2	TGTGCCAGCAGCGTCCTAGGGTTGGCTGAAGCTTTCTTT	CASSVLGLAEAFF
-	TRBJ1-4	-	TRBV5-1	TGCGCCAGCAGCTGCGGTTCGCCGGGTGAAAAACTGTTTTTT	CASSCGSPGEKLFF
TRBD2	TRBJ2-1	few	TRBV15	TGTGCCACCAGCAGAGCGGCTAGCGGATACAATGAGCAGTTCTTC	CATSRAASGYNEQFF
-	TRBJ2-7	many	TRBV15	TGTGCCACCAGCAGAGAGGCAGGACCCTACGAGCAGTACTTC	CATSREAGPYEQYF
-	TRBJ2-1	-	TRBV7-2	TGTGCCTGGAGGAGGTGGGTAGGGAATGAGCAGTTCTTC	CAWRRWVGNEQFF
TRBD2	TRBJ2-1	many	TRBV24-1	TGTGCCACCAGTGACAAACTAGCGGGGGCTTACAATGAGCAGTTCTTC	CATSDKLAGAYNEQFF
-	TRBJ2-7	few	TRBV29-1	TGCAGCGTTGAGGAGGGCGTCTACGAGCAGTACTTC	CSVEEGVYEQYF
-	TRBJ2-3	-	TRBV20-1	TGCAGTGCTACGGACATCACAGATACGCAGTATTTT	CSATDITDTQYF
TRBD2	TRBJ2-4	-	TRBV12-3/TRBV12-4	TGTGCCAGCAGTTCGCAGCGGGGGGGTAAAAACATTCAGTACTTC	CASSSQRGGKNIQYF
-	TRBJ1-2	many	TRBV29-1	TGCAGCGCCCTGACAGCGGGTGGCTACACCTTC	CSALTAGGYTF
TRBD1	TRBJ2-2	-	TRBV12-3/TRBV12-4	TGTGCCAGCAGTTTGGAGCCGGGACAGACGAACACCGGGGAGCTGTTTTTT	CASSLEPGQTNTGELFF
TRBD1	TRBJ1-2	-	TRBV7-9	TGTGCCAGCAGCGGCCGACAGGGAGGTGGGGATGGCTACACCTTC	CASSGRQGGGDGYTF
-	TRBJ2-7	few	TRBV7-2	TGTGCCAGCAGCTTAGTAGTTATGGGCGGGGGCTTTCCCTACGAGCAGTACTTC	CASSLVVMGGGFPYEQYF
TRBD1	TRBJ2-3	many	TRBV5-5	TGTGCCAGCAGCTTCGGACAGGGGGCCGGAGATACGCAGTATTTT	CASSFGQGAGDTQYF
TRBD1	TRBJ2-1	many	TRBV2	TGTGCCAGCCGACCAGGGGGTTCCTACAATGAGCAGTTCTTC	CASRPGGSYNEQFF
-	TRBJ2-5	-	TRBV5-1	TGCGCCAGCAGAATCGGGTCTACTCGGCGGGAGACCCAGTACTTC	CASRIGSTRRETQYF
TRBD1	TRBJ1-2	-	TRBV3-1	TGTGCCAGCAGCCACCTTCAGGGGGCGCGGGGCTACACCTTC	CASSHLQGARGYTF
-	TRBJ1-1	few	TRBV7-8	TGTGCCAGCAGCTTCGGGGAAAGCACTGAAGCTTTCTTT	CASSFGESTEAFF
-	TRBJ2-3	many	TRBV11-2	TGTGCCAGCAGCTTAAGTGGGGAACCAGATACGCAGTATTTT	CASSLSGEPDTQYF
-	TRBJ2-4	many	TRBV29-1	TGCAGCGTTGAAGAAGGGGGGGTGGGGAACATTCAGTACTTC	CSVEEGGVGNIQYF
TRBD2	TRBJ2-5	-	TRBV27	TGTGCCAGCAAAGGGACGAGCGGGAGGGGAAACAATGAGCAGTACTTC	CASKGTSGRGNNEQYF
TRBD2	TRBJ2-7	many	TRBV28	TGTGCCAGCAGTCGTGGAGGCGGGGGGAGCTACGAGCAGTACTTC	CASSRGGGGSYEQYF
-	TRBJ2-3	many	TRBV7-3	TGTGCCAGCAGCTCCCCCCCAGGGGATACGCAGTATTTT	CASSSPPGDTQYF
TRBD2	TRBJ2-3	-	TRBV2	TGTGCCAGCAGTGCTGGGCGGGGGTACACAGATACGCAGTATTTT	CASSAGRGYTDTQYF
-	TRBJ2-2	-	TRBV27	TGTGCCAGCAGACTCACCGAGGAGCTGTTTTTT	CASRLTEELFF
TRBD1	TRBJ1-3	-	TRBV12-3/TRBV12-4	TGTGCCAGCAACCCGACAGGGAAAGGAAACACCATATATTTT	CASNPTGKGNTIYF
TRBD2	TRBJ2-7	many	TRBV12-3/TRBV12-4	TGTGCCAGCAGTTTAGATCAAGGACTAGCGGGCAGGTCCTACGAGCAGTACTTC	CASSLDQGLAGRSYEQYF
-	TRBJ1-2	few	TRBV18	TGTGCCAGCTCACCAATAGGGGACGGCTACACCTTC	CASSPIGDGYTF
TRBD1	TRBJ1-4	once	TRBV12-3/TRBV12-4	TGTGCCAGCAGTCGAAGGGGGCTTAATGAAAAACGGTTTTTT	CASSRRGLNEKRFF
-	TRBJ2-7	many	TRBV20-1	TGCAGTGGGGTCGGGCCCACCTACGAGCAGTACTTC	CSGVGPTYEQYF
TRBD2	TRBJ2-3	few	TRBV20-1	TGCAGTGCTTCCCGGAGCGGGGGGCGCACAGATACGCAGTATTTT	CSASRSGGRTDTQYF
-	TRBJ2-3	few	TRBV5-1	TGCGCCAGCAGCTTGGAGTCGGGTAGCACAGATACGCAGTATTTT	CASSLESGSTDTQYF
-	TRBJ2-1	-	TRBV7-3	TGTGCCAGCAGCAAACAACCCGGGTACAATGAGCAGTTCTTC	CASSKQPGYNEQFF
-	TRBJ2-3	-	TRBV20-1	TGCAGTGCTGGGGTATATAGGGGTGACACAGATACGCAGTATTTT	CSAGVYRGDTDTQYF